Each of the 12 T cell receptor beta chains below was sequenced from the same sample in a study of cytomegalovirus exposure and HLA in healthy donors. PCR used 60 Vbeta primers and 13 Jbeta primers. TCRdb's copy holds only in-frame clones and misses some; the assay was immunoSEQ multiplex PCR. Seen in this sample are 100,000 to 150,000 clones; the ten most common clones hold 2.5% to 3%. The sequenced sample was PBMCs. The receptors originated from a man aged 30-40 years in good health and CMV-seronegative.

The genes are TRBV2 and TRBJ2-7; D is possibly TRBD1 (5 bases). CDR1 is SNHLY and CDR2 is FYNNEI in the germline V gene. CDR3 length: 14 residues. The V and J ends lost 2 bases and 4 bases respectively, with 12 bases between them. The DNA of the CDR3 is TGTGCCAGCAGTGAACAGGGCTCCCTATACGAGCAGTACTTC. Protein sequence: CASSEQGSLYEQYF.

The gene calls are TRBV15 and TRBJ2-2; 10 bases are a match to TRBD1. V was pared by 3 bases and J by 3 bases, with 1 base of the junction left unmatched. Germline V gene lookup returns CDR1 LNHNV and CDR2 YYDKDF (reference sequence). The CDR3 is made up of 15 amino acids. The CDR3 here is CATSRDRGDTGELFF. Here the CDR3 DNA reads TGTGCCACCAGCAGGGACAGGGGGGACACCGGGGAGCTGTTTTTT.

This rearrangement joins TRBV5-6 to TRBJ1-2; TRBD1 aligns across 7 bases. The CDR3 is 13 amino acids. Trimming cost V 2 bases and J 8 bases; bases outside gene matches: 6. CDR1 is SGHDT and CDR2 is YYEEEE in the germline V gene. In nucleotides, the CDR3 is TGTGCCAGCAGCTTAGGTCAGGGGGTAGGCTACACCTTC. This encodes CASSLGQGVGYTF.

The J gene is TRBJ2-1, the V gene TRBV9; D uncertain. In germline, CDR1 is SGDLS, CDR2 YYNGEE. This CDR3 region has 15 residues. V was shortened by 0 bases and J by 0 bases, with 7 bases between the two germline ends. CDR3 DNA sequence: TGTGCCAGCAGCGTAGATTTGAGCTCCTACAATGAGCAGTTCTTC. Its protein product is CASSVDLSSYNEQFF.

The chain links TRBV4-2 to TRBJ1-2; 9 nucleotides align to TRBD1. The CDR3 has 15 amino acids. Trimming removed 0 bases from V and 7 bases from J; junction bases left unmatched: 6. The germline gives CDR1 LGHNA, CDR2 YNFKEQ. CDR3 protein: CASSQDLGQGAGYTF. DNA of the CDR3: TGTGCCAGCAGCCAAGATTTGGGACAGGGTGCTGGCTACACCTTC.

The chain is built from TRBV28 and TRBJ2-1; a weak D match, TRBD2 (6 bases). Germline V CDR1 and CDR2: MDHEN, SYDVKM. Trimming cost V 3 bases and J 6 bases, with 9 bases left between them. The CDR3 is 13 amino acids. The CDR3 is CASSFGTLNEQFF. Here the CDR3 DNA reads TGTGCCAGCAGTTTCGGGACTCTCAATGAGCAGTTCTTC.

The J gene is TRBJ1-1, the V gene TRBV27; 12 positions match TRBD1. Losses at the gene ends were 1 base for V and 11 bases for J; bases not matched to a gene: 11. Germline V gene data show CDR1 as MNHEY and CDR2 as SMNVEV (reference sequence). This CDR3 comprises 16 residues. The CDR3 DNA sequence: TGTGCCAGCAGTTTATTGGGACAGGGGGCGCTAGGAACGGCTTTCTTT. It translates to CASSLLGQGALGTAFF.

The chain uses TRBV20-1 and TRBJ2-5; D gene uncertain. The CDR3 sequence is 11 residues long. Germline V gene lookup returns CDR1 DFQATT and CDR2 SNEGSKA (reference sequence). The V end was cut by 4 bases, the J end by 5 bases, with 8 bases between. The CDR3 nucleotides read TGCAGTGCTAAACGGGTGGAGACCCAGTACTTC. Translation: CSAKRVETQYF.

The CDR3 sequence is CASSATGGSYGYTF. The CDR3 region has the DNA TGTGCCAGCAGTGCGACAGGGGGCAGCTATGGCTACACCTTC. The chain carries TRBV25-1 and TRBJ1-2, with 10 bases identical to TRBD1. This CDR3 contains 14 residues. The germline V gene encodes CDR1 MGHDK and CDR2 SYGVNS. Trimming cost V 4 bases and J 4 bases; bases outside gene matches: 3.

The chain couples TRBV29-1 to TRBJ2-1; TRBD2 matches 7 bases. Trimming cost V 6 bases and J 0 bases; bases outside gene matches: 2. The CDR3 contains 13 residues. The germline CDR1 and CDR2 sequences are SQVTM and ANQGSEA. The CDR3 loop reads CSVSGTSYNEQFF. In DNA, the CDR3 is TGCAGCGTAAGCGGGACCTCCTACAATGAGCAGTTCTTC.

CDR3 nucleotides: TGTGCCAGCACTGGGGGGGGGATGAACACTGAAGCTTTCTTT. This gives the protein CASTGGGMNTEAFF. The V and J genes are TRBV5-8 and TRBJ1-1; weak D call: TRBD1 (5 bases). V was trimmed by 6 bases and J by 0 bases, leaving 12 bases between them. The CDR3 extends over 14 amino acids. Germline V gene sequence: CDR1 SGHTS, CDR2 YDEGEE.

The gene calls are TRBV5-4 and TRBJ1-5; 9 bases are a match to TRBD1. The germline gives CDR1 SGHNT, CDR2 YYREEE (reference sequence). V was pared by 2 bases and J by 4 bases, with 4 bases of the junction left unmatched. This CDR3 comprises 15 residues. For the CDR3, the DNA is TGTGCCAGCAGCTTACAGGGGGCAGGGAATCAGCCCCAGCATTTT. Amino acids: CASSLQGAGNQPQHF. The full variable domain, with the rest looked up from reference TRBV5-4 and TRBJ1-5, is ETGVTQSPTHLIKTRGQQVTLRCSSQSGHNTVSWYQQALGQGPQFIFQYYREEENGRGNFPPRFSGLQFPNYSSELNVNALELDDSALYLCASSLQGAGNQPQHFGDGTRLSIL.